The rows below give T cell receptor beta chains drawn from one sample of a study of control samples from healthy donors and cancer patients. TCRdb keeps only in-frame clones here, not all; method: immunoSEQ multiplex PCR. This table lists fewer than 200,000 clones. Input material: blood. The receptor source for this set is a woman aged 25 to 39 in good health. Each CDR3 is given with its conserved first and last residue. Each record gives: J gene, V gene, D gene, CDR3 DNA, CDR3 protein. The D gene is left open where the match is weak.

j_call: TRBJ1-6
v_call: TRBV3-1/TRBV3-2
d_call: TRBD1
cdr3_nt: TGTGCCAGCAGCCAAGATTCGGCAGGGGGCTCTGATTCACCCCTCCACTTT
cdr3_aa: CASSQDSAGGSDSPLHF

j_call: TRBJ1-2
v_call: TRBV28
d_call: TRBD1
cdr3_nt: TGTGCCAGCATCTCTCAGGGAGGGGGCGCCGAAAAGAATGGCTACACCTTC
cdr3_aa: CASISQGGGAEKNGYTF

j_call: TRBJ1-3
v_call: TRBV10-3
d_call: -
cdr3_nt: TGTGCCATCAGTGAGCTCCCCGGGGGAAACACCATATATTTT
cdr3_aa: CAISELPGGNTIYF

j_call: TRBJ2-4
v_call: TRBV28
d_call: TRBD1
cdr3_nt: TGTGCCAGCAGTTTCTCCGGGACAGGGGGCAAAAACATTCAGTACTTC
cdr3_aa: CASSFSGTGGKNIQYF

j_call: TRBJ2-7
v_call: TRBV6-5
d_call: -
cdr3_nt: TGTGCCAGCAGTTACTCGATTGGCAGCTCCTACGAGCAGTACTTC
cdr3_aa: CASSYSIGSSYEQYF

j_call: TRBJ2-3
v_call: TRBV5-1
d_call: -
cdr3_nt: TGCGCCAGCAGCTCCACAGGCATCACAGATACGCAGTATTTT
cdr3_aa: CASSSTGITDTQYF

j_call: TRBJ2-7
v_call: TRBV6-6
d_call: -
cdr3_nt: TGTGCCAGCACAAGCTCCTACGAGCAGTACTTC
cdr3_aa: CASTSSYEQYF

j_call: TRBJ2-5
v_call: TRBV27
d_call: TRBD2
cdr3_nt: TGTGCCAGCAGTTTAAGGGGACTCTGGGCAGGCCAGCGGGGGGCTAAGTCGGAGACCCAGTACTTC
cdr3_aa: CASSLRGLWAGQRGAKSETQYF

j_call: TRBJ1-4
v_call: TRBV6-5
d_call: -
cdr3_nt: TGTGCCAGCAGTTACTACCGGCGCAACAGGGACGAAAAACTGTTTTTT
cdr3_aa: CASSYYRRNRDEKLFF

j_call: TRBJ2-3
v_call: TRBV3-1/TRBV3-2
d_call: -
cdr3_nt: TGTGCCAGCAGCCAAAGGCCCGGTTGGACAGATACGCAGTATTTT
cdr3_aa: CASSQRPGWTDTQYF

j_call: TRBJ1-2
v_call: TRBV6-6
d_call: -
cdr3_nt: TGTGCCAGCAGTTACTCGGACTACACCTTC
cdr3_aa: CASSYSDYTF

j_call: TRBJ2-3
v_call: TRBV5-6
d_call: TRBD2
cdr3_nt: TGTGCCAGCAGCTGGATAGCGGGGGGGAAGACAGATACGCAGTATTTT
cdr3_aa: CASSWIAGGKTDTQYF

j_call: TRBJ1-4
v_call: TRBV12-3/TRBV12-4
d_call: -
cdr3_nt: TGTGCCAGCAGTTTATACGAAAAACTGTTTTTT
cdr3_aa: CASSLYEKLFF

j_call: TRBJ1-2
v_call: TRBV19
d_call: -
cdr3_nt: TGTGCCACCTCCACACCGGGACTGGGAAGCTATGGCTACACCTTC
cdr3_aa: CATSTPGLGSYGYTF

j_call: TRBJ1-6
v_call: TRBV10-3
d_call: TRBD1
cdr3_nt: TGTGCCAGTAGATTAACAGGGGATAATTCACCCCTCCACTTT
cdr3_aa: CASRLTGDNSPLHF

j_call: TRBJ2-2
v_call: TRBV7-9
d_call: -
cdr3_nt: TGTGCCAGCAGCGGGGAGGGGGCCGGGGAGCTGTTTTTT
cdr3_aa: CASSGEGAGELFF

j_call: TRBJ1-1
v_call: TRBV6-5
d_call: -
cdr3_nt: TGTGCCAGCAGTTACTCTCCGGACAGAAACACTGAAGCTTTCTTT
cdr3_aa: CASSYSPDRNTEAFF

j_call: TRBJ2-5
v_call: TRBV2
d_call: -
cdr3_nt: TGTGCCAGCAGTGAAGAGATACAAGAGACCCAGTACTTC
cdr3_aa: CASSEEIQETQYF

j_call: TRBJ1-1
v_call: TRBV19
d_call: TRBD1
cdr3_nt: TGTGCCAGTAGGGTGGGGACAGGGATGGATATGGACACTGAAGCTTTCTTT
cdr3_aa: CASRVGTGMDMDTEAFF

j_call: TRBJ1-1
v_call: TRBV2
d_call: -
cdr3_nt: TGTGCCAGCAGTGCCCGGGTGCGGGCTTTCTTT
cdr3_aa: CASSARVRAFF

j_call: TRBJ1-5
v_call: TRBV2
d_call: -
cdr3_nt: TGTGCCAGTAATAAAAAGGGGCAGGGGTGGGGAAATCAGCCCCAGCATTTT
cdr3_aa: CASNKKGQGWGNQPQHF